The 13 T cell receptor beta chains in this list originate from one sample, sequenced in a study of brain metastases from non-small cell lung cancer. Assay used: immunoSEQ multiplex PCR; TCRdb lists only in-frame clones, some missing. The sample has 14,000 to 15,000 clones, about four fifths seen once. The specimen was primary lung tumor tissue. These receptor sequences come from a donor older than 35 with non-small cell lung cancer.

The chain joins TRBV24-1 to TRBJ2-2; no definite D call. The CDR3 sequence is 16 residues long. With 3 bases removed from V and 6 bases from J, the gap between germline ends came to 16 bases. Germline V lookup: CDR1 KGHDR, CDR2 SFDVKD. The CDR3 DNA reads TGTGCCACCAGTGATCCCCCCGGGTCCAGACCCGGGGAGCTGTTTTTT. Its translation: CATSDPPGSRPGELFF.

J is TRBJ1-5 and V is TRBV11-3; 12 bases are shared with TRBD1. This CDR3 comprises 18 residues. Trimming took 2 bases from V and 3 from J; bases not matched to a gene: 8. From germline, CDR1 is SGHNT and CDR2 YENEEA. The CDR3 DNA reads TGTGCCAGCAGCTTACTAGCCGGGACAGGGGGCAACAATCAGCCCCAGCATTTT. As protein: CASSLLAGTGGNNQPQHF.

Only one count was recorded for this clone. The gene calls are TRBV19 and TRBJ2-7; no clear D gene. Germline V gene sequence: CDR1 LNHDA, CDR2 SQIVND (reference sequence). The CDR3 is 12 residues long. Trimming removed 5 bases from V and 2 bases from J, with 7 bases in between. The CDR3, as DNA: TGTGCCAGTAGTTCCAGTCCCTACGAGCAGTACGTC. It translates to CASSSSPYEQYV.

This clone was found a few times. The chain joins TRBV2 to TRBJ1-4, with TRBD1 identical over 7 bases. J was trimmed by 2 bases and V by 2 bases; bases with no gene match: 2. The CDR3 is 15 residues long. Per the germline V gene, CDR1 is SNHLY and CDR2 is FYNNEI. The CDR3 region has the DNA TGTGCCAGCAGTGAACAGGGGGGGACTAATGAAAAACTGTTTTTT. This encodes CASSEQGGTNEKLFF.

The chain couples TRBV9 to TRBJ1-1, with 7 nucleotides matching TRBD1. CDR1 SGDLS and CDR2 YYNGEE come from the germline V gene. CDR3 size: 15 residues. After removal of 4 bases from V and 0 bases from J, the junction contained 6 bases not matched to a gene. CDR3 sequence reads: CASSPRTGLNTEAFF. The CDR3 region has the DNA TGTGCCAGCAGCCCGAGGACAGGACTGAACACTGAAGCTTTCTTT.

This clone was seen a single time. The CDR3 here is CASSLGQGKLGEQYV. DNA of the CDR3: TGTGCCAGCTCACTTGGACAGGGTAAACTGGGGGAGCAGTACGTC. V and J are TRBV18 and TRBJ2-7; 8 bases agree with TRBD1. After removal of 4 bases from V and 7 bases from J, the junction contained 12 bases not matched to a gene. CDR3 length equals 15 residues. Germline V gene lookup returns CDR1 KGHSH and CDR2 LQKENI.

About this clone itself: This same CDR3 is encoded by further DNA sequences in the sample. This rearrangement joins TRBV20-1 to TRBJ2-7; no reliable D call. Trimming stripped 5 bases from V and 7 bases from J, with 12 bases between. The CDR3 covers 11 residues. Germline V gene lookup returns CDR1 DFQATT and CDR2 SNEGSKA (reference sequence). CDR3 DNA sequence: TGCAGTGCTGGGCGCGGTCGGGAGCAGTACTTC. It encodes CSAGRGREQYF.

The CDR3 loop reads CASSSLPGGSTDTQYF. In nucleotides, the CDR3 is TGTGCCAGCAGCTCCCTGCCGGGGGGTTCCACAGATACGCAGTATTTT. The chain combines TRBV7-9 with TRBJ2-3; 7 nucleotides agree with TRBD2. The CDR3 spans 16 residues. Trimming at V came to 4 bases and at J to 2 bases, leaving 9 bases not matched to a gene. The germline V gene has CDR1 SEHNR and CDR2 FQNEAQ (reference sequence).

The V call is TRBV5-5, the J call TRBJ1-2, with 7 bases that match TRBD1. V trimming: 4 bases; J trimming: 4 bases; junction bases outside the gene matches: 7. The CDR3 contains 14 residues. Germline V lookup: CDR1 SGHKS, CDR2 YYEKEE (reference sequence). The CDR3 loop is CASSLGTALYGYTF. CDR3 nucleotides: TGTGCCAGCAGCCTCGGGACAGCACTCTATGGCTACACCTTC.

V gene TRBV19 combines with J gene TRBJ2-1, with 9 bases matching TRBD2. V dropped 4 bases and J dropped 2; count of bases not matched to a gene: 3. Germline CDR1 is LNHDA and CDR2 is SQIVND (reference sequence). CDR3 length: 15 amino acids. The CDR3 spells CASSKSGGPYNEQFF. The CDR3 DNA follows: TGTGCCAGTAGTAAGAGCGGGGGGCCCTACAATGAGCAGTTCTTC.

The gene calls are TRBV5-6 and TRBJ1-2; a weak D match, TRBD1 (5 bases). In germline, CDR1 is SGHDT, CDR2 YYEEEE. The CDR3 is 14 amino acids. Trimming removed 1 base from V and 8 bases from J, with 15 bases in between. The DNA of the CDR3 is TGTGCCAGCAGCTTGTTAAAGGGGCTCCGCGGCTACACCTTC. This codes for CASSLLKGLRGYTF.

This chain uses TRBV5-1 with TRBJ2-1; D ambiguous. Looked up from germline, CDR1 is SGHRS and CDR2 is YFSETQ. V was cut by 0 bases and J by 10 bases, with 8 bases left in between. The CDR3 is 12 amino acids. In DNA form, the CDR3 reads TGCGCCAGCAGCTTGGGATTGCGAGAGCAGTTCTTC. Translating gives CASSLGLREQFF.

The V gene is TRBV29-1, the J gene TRBJ2-7, with 9 bases fitting TRBD1. Germline V gives CDR1 SQVTM, CDR2 ANQGSEA. Trimming cost V 6 bases and J 6 bases; bases outside gene matches: 6. The CDR3 covers 12 residues. CDR3 nucleotides: TGCAGCGTCTCGGGACAGGGATCCGAGCAGTACTTC. It translates to CSVSGQGSEQYF.